The rows below give T cell receptor beta chains drawn from one sample of a study of blood T cell repertoires in COVID-19. Assay: immunoSEQ multiplex PCR; the TCRdb copy retains only in-frame clones and omits some. The repertoire holds about 200,000 clones, with about 86% as singletons. What was sequenced was peripheral blood. These TCRs come from a woman in her forties or fifties with COVID-19, enrolled during active disease. Both conserved end residues are part of each CDR3. Fields, in order: D gene, V gene, clone size, J gene, CDR3 protein, CDR3 DNA. A D gene is named only where the DNA matches it firmly. Only some rows state a clone size, as once, few, many or a class for expanded clones.

d_gene: TRBD1; v_gene: TRBV28; abundance: -; j_gene: TRBJ1-1; CDR3aa: CASSLEGQGASNTEAFF; CDR3nt: TGTGCCAGCAGCCTTGAGGGACAGGGGGCCTCGAACACTGAAGCTTTCTTT
d_gene: TRBD2; v_gene: TRBV6-5; abundance: -; j_gene: TRBJ2-5; CDR3aa: CASTPAGGRETQYF; CDR3nt: TGTGCCAGCACCCCCGCGGGGGGGCGCGAGACCCAGTACTTC
d_gene: -; v_gene: TRBV7-2; abundance: -; j_gene: TRBJ1-6; CDR3aa: CASSLAGGGTSPLHF; CDR3nt: TGTGCCAGCAGCTTAGCTGGCGGGGGCACATCACCCCTCCACTTT
d_gene: -; v_gene: TRBV6-6; abundance: -; j_gene: TRBJ1-1; CDR3aa: CASSFSDTLNTEAFF; CDR3nt: TGTGCCAGCAGTTTCTCGGACACATTGAACACTGAAGCTTTCTTT
d_gene: TRBD1; v_gene: TRBV28; abundance: few; j_gene: TRBJ1-2; CDR3aa: CASSTPGTGNYGYTF; CDR3nt: TGTGCCAGCAGTACTCCCGGGACAGGGAACTATGGCTACACCTTC
d_gene: -; v_gene: TRBV30; abundance: -; j_gene: TRBJ2-3; CDR3aa: CAWAVGGYTDTQYF; CDR3nt: TGTGCCTGGGCTGTTGGGGGGTACACAGATACGCAGTATTTT
d_gene: TRBD1; v_gene: TRBV14; abundance: -; j_gene: TRBJ1-6; CDR3aa: CASRGTGDPGGSPLHF; CDR3nt: TGTGCCAGCAGGGGGACAGGGGACCCTGGCGGTTCACCCCTCCACTTT
d_gene: TRBD1; v_gene: TRBV18; abundance: -; j_gene: TRBJ1-3; CDR3aa: CASSRGQFSGNTIYF; CDR3nt: TGTGCCAGCTCGCGGGGACAGTTCTCTGGAAACACCATATATTTT
d_gene: -; v_gene: TRBV3-1/TRBV3-2; abundance: -; j_gene: TRBJ2-5; CDR3aa: CASSHERRGIQETQYF; CDR3nt: TGTGCCAGCAGCCACGAAAGGAGGGGAATCCAAGAGACCCAGTACTTC
d_gene: -; v_gene: TRBV19; abundance: -; j_gene: TRBJ1-5; CDR3aa: CASSPTIAQPQHF; CDR3nt: TGTGCCAGTAGTCCTACGATTGCTCAGCCCCAGCATTTT
d_gene: -; v_gene: TRBV6-6; abundance: -; j_gene: TRBJ1-4; CDR3aa: CASSSIRPRGLEKLFF; CDR3nt: TGTGCCAGCAGTTCCATTCGACCGCGGGGTCTTGAAAAACTGTTTTTT
d_gene: TRBD2; v_gene: TRBV28; abundance: -; j_gene: TRBJ2-3; CDR3aa: CASSFPTSGGPDTQYF; CDR3nt: TGTGCCAGCAGTTTTCCGACTAGCGGGGGGCCAGATACGCAGTATTTT
d_gene: TRBD1; v_gene: TRBV19; abundance: once; j_gene: TRBJ2-3; CDR3aa: CATNLGQMADTQYF; CDR3nt: TGTGCCACCAACCTGGGACAGATGGCAGATACGCAGTATTTT
d_gene: -; v_gene: TRBV6-5; abundance: once; j_gene: TRBJ1-1; CDR3aa: CASSRQIGNTEAFF; CDR3nt: TGTGCCAGCAGCCGACAAATAGGAAACACTGAAGCTTTCTTT
d_gene: -; v_gene: TRBV30; abundance: -; j_gene: TRBJ1-6; CDR3aa: CAWSVNSYNSPLHF; CDR3nt: TGTGCCTGGAGTGTGAACAGTTATAATTCACCCCTCCACTTT
d_gene: -; v_gene: TRBV28; abundance: -; j_gene: TRBJ1-5; CDR3aa: CASSPNYLGQYDQPQHF; CDR3nt: TGTGCCAGCAGCCCTAATTATCTGGGACAATACGATCAGCCCCAGCATTTT
d_gene: -; v_gene: TRBV14; abundance: -; j_gene: TRBJ1-2; CDR3aa: CASSSSSYGYTF; CDR3nt: TGTGCCAGCAGCTCTTCTAGCTATGGCTACACCTTC
d_gene: -; v_gene: TRBV5-4; abundance: -; j_gene: TRBJ1-4; CDR3aa: CASSTKGGDEKLFF; CDR3nt: TGTGCCAGCAGCACTAAGGGGGGGGATGAAAAACTGTTTTTT
d_gene: TRBD1; v_gene: TRBV5-1; abundance: -; j_gene: TRBJ1-6; CDR3aa: CASSFDRVSPLHF; CDR3nt: TGCGCCAGCAGCTTCGACAGGGTTTCACCCCTCCACTTT
d_gene: TRBD1; v_gene: TRBV6-1; abundance: -; j_gene: TRBJ1-1; CDR3aa: CASSEVIKGFLEPDRAELKRAFF; CDR3nt: TGTGCCAGCAGTGAAGTTATTAAGGGGTTTTTGGAACCTGACAGGGCCGAATTGAAAAGAGCTTTCTTT
d_gene: -; v_gene: TRBV27; abundance: -; j_gene: TRBJ1-5; CDR3aa: CASSLLRGGGNQPQHF; CDR3nt: TGTGCCAGCAGTTTATTGCGGGGTGGGGGGAATCAGCCCCAGCATTTT
d_gene: TRBD2; v_gene: TRBV6-5; abundance: few; j_gene: TRBJ2-5; CDR3aa: CASSSGGFQETQYF; CDR3nt: TGTGCCAGCAGTAGCGGGGGTTTCCAAGAGACCCAGTACTTC
d_gene: -; v_gene: TRBV6-5; abundance: -; j_gene: TRBJ1-1; CDR3aa: CASGEQGVRSTEAFF; CDR3nt: TGTGCCAGCGGCGAGCAGGGTGTCAGGTCCACTGAAGCTTTCTTT
d_gene: -; v_gene: TRBV5-1; abundance: -; j_gene: TRBJ2-5; CDR3aa: CASTVAIKGETQYF; CDR3nt: TGCGCCAGCACAGTAGCGATTAAGGGAGAGACCCAGTACTTC
d_gene: -; v_gene: TRBV19; abundance: -; j_gene: TRBJ1-2; CDR3aa: CASSPDKTYGYTF; CDR3nt: TGTGCCAGTAGCCCTGACAAGACCTATGGCTACACCTTC
d_gene: TRBD2; v_gene: TRBV7-2; abundance: -; j_gene: TRBJ2-2; CDR3aa: CASSLRAGAYTGELFF; CDR3nt: TGTGCCAGCAGCTTAAGAGCGGGGGCCTACACCGGGGAGCTGTTTTTT
d_gene: -; v_gene: TRBV7-2; abundance: -; j_gene: TRBJ2-2; CDR3aa: CASSLDYTGELFF; CDR3nt: TGTGCCAGCAGCCTAGACTACACCGGGGAGCTGTTTTTT
d_gene: TRBD1; v_gene: TRBV18; abundance: -; j_gene: TRBJ2-7; CDR3aa: CASSPQTGTAYSYEQYF; CDR3nt: TGTGCCAGCTCACCCCAAACCGGGACAGCATACTCCTACGAGCAGTACTTC
d_gene: -; v_gene: TRBV7-8; abundance: -; j_gene: TRBJ2-3; CDR3aa: CASRSISTDTQYF; CDR3nt: TGTGCCAGCAGATCCATTAGCACAGATACGCAGTATTTT
d_gene: -; v_gene: TRBV5-6; abundance: once; j_gene: TRBJ1-5; CDR3aa: CASRSGGYSNQPQHF; CDR3nt: TGTGCCAGCAGGTCTGGAGGTTATAGCAATCAGCCCCAGCATTTT
d_gene: TRBD2; v_gene: TRBV4-1; abundance: -; j_gene: TRBJ2-1; CDR3aa: CASSRGTTYNEQFF; CDR3nt: TGCGCCAGCAGCCGAGGGACTACCTACAATGAGCAGTTCTTC
d_gene: TRBD2; v_gene: TRBV18; abundance: once; j_gene: TRBJ2-1; CDR3aa: CASSPPRLAGGNEQFF; CDR3nt: TGTGCCAGCTCACCACCGAGGCTAGCGGGGGGCAATGAGCAGTTCTTC
d_gene: -; v_gene: TRBV10-3; abundance: once; j_gene: TRBJ2-2; CDR3aa: CAISPLGGIDTGELFF; CDR3nt: TGTGCCATCAGTCCTCTCGGTGGTATAGACACCGGGGAGCTGTTTTTT
d_gene: TRBD1; v_gene: TRBV7-2; abundance: few; j_gene: TRBJ1-5; CDR3aa: CASSLFQGGNQPQHF; CDR3nt: TGTGCCAGCAGCTTATTCCAGGGGGGCAATCAGCCCCAGCATTTT
d_gene: TRBD2; v_gene: TRBV5-1; abundance: -; j_gene: TRBJ2-1; CDR3aa: CASSLPLGTSGGARFF; CDR3nt: TGCGCCAGCAGCCTGCCTTTAGGGACTAGCGGGGGGGCTCGGTTCTTC
d_gene: -; v_gene: TRBV5-6; abundance: -; j_gene: TRBJ1-1; CDR3aa: CASSPLREVGTEAFF; CDR3nt: TGTGCCAGCAGCCCCTTGAGGGAAGTTGGCACTGAAGCTTTCTTT
d_gene: TRBD1; v_gene: TRBV2; abundance: -; j_gene: TRBJ2-3; CDR3aa: CASPLRGQRGDTQYF; CDR3nt: TGTGCCAGCCCCCTTAGGGGGCAACGGGGAGATACGCAGTATTTT
d_gene: -; v_gene: TRBV3-1/TRBV3-2; abundance: few; j_gene: TRBJ1-3; CDR3aa: CASSHRASISGNTIYF; CDR3nt: TGTGCCAGCAGCCACCGCGCGTCGATCTCTGGAAACACCATATATTTT
d_gene: -; v_gene: TRBV7-2; abundance: -; j_gene: TRBJ2-5; CDR3aa: CASSHRDPQETQYF; CDR3nt: TGTGCCAGCAGCCACAGGGATCCCCAAGAGACCCAGTACTTC